The entry that follows covers one T cell receptor (beta chain) sequence. This sample is part of a study of blood T cell repertoires in COVID-19. Study at large: Donors in the United States, Italy and Spain gave samples during acute or convalescent COVID-19.

CDR3 length equals 14 residues. CDR1 SEHNR and CDR2 FQNEAQ come from the germline V gene (reference sequence). V shed 7 bases and J shed 0 bases, with 12 bases lying between them. The repertoire was sequenced with immunoSEQ multiplex PCR; TCRdb's copy has only in-frame clones and lacks some. This table has fewer than 35,000 clones, 85% to 90% appearing once. The V gene is TRBV7-9, the J gene TRBJ1-1, with D unclear. The sample taken for sequencing was peripheral blood. This TCR came from a man in his 60s with active COVID-19. DNA for the CDR3: TGTGCCAGCACCCCTATCCTTTTGAACACTGAAGCTTTCTTT. It codes for CASTPILLNTEAFF. The full variable domain, with the rest looked up from reference TRBV7-9 and TRBJ1-1, is DTGVSQNPRHKITKRGQNVTFRCDPISEHNRLYWYRQTLGQGPEFLTYFQNEAQLEKSRLLSDRFSAERPKGSFSTLEIQRTEQGDSAMYLCASTPILLNTEAFFGQGTRLTVV.